This T cell receptor (beta chain) was recorded in a study of blood T cell repertoires in COVID-19. This CDR3 has 14 residues. The V gene lost 3 bases and the J gene lost 4 bases, with 13 bases spanning the gap. From germline, CDR1 is KGHSH and CDR2 LQKENI. Some clones are missing from TCRdb's copy, which holds only in-frame ones; the method was immunoSEQ multiplex PCR. Found here are some 360,000 clones, approximately 89% of them singletons; the top ten hold about 2.3%. The sequenced sample consisted of peripheral blood. This chain links TRBV18 with TRBJ2-7; a weak D match, TRBD1 (5 bases). The origin of this receptor is a woman aged 55-69 years with COVID-19, enrolled during active disease. DNA for the CDR3: TGTGCCAGCTCACCCCCAACAGGCCGATACGAGCAGTACTTC. Translation gives CASSPPTGRYEQYF.